Detailed here is one T cell receptor beta chain. Its antigen remains unknown. It was RNA transcripts that yielded the amplified TCR beta CDR3 regions. A set of HTBI primers served as the primers for a first-round RT-PCR of the TCR CDR3. MiXCR, applied by TCRdb to the multiplex PCR reads, yields one record per CDR3 protein. Of hundreds of thousands of distinct CDR3 sequences listed, more than 15% are singletons. This entry comes from a study of T cells in Graves' hyperthyroidism and ophthalmopathy. In the study overall: Peripheral blood was acquired at first diagnosis, ahead of any therapy whatsoever. The study's findings and limits: Most clonotypes expanded in the thyroid (above 0.001) were also present in blood. Stable hyperthyroidism and ophthalmopathy were separated using 13 V-J signatures. Ophthalmopathy was predicted by the model a median of roughly 6 months ahead of onset.

This clonotype was obtained from a woman aged 18-29 years with Graves' hyperthyroidism. The sample taken for sequencing was blood.

CDR3 in amino acids: CSARAGIGFSGNTIYF. The DNA for the CDR3 is TGCAGTGCTAGAGCGGGGATTGGCTTCTCTGGAAACACCATATATTTT. This chain links TRBV20-1 with TRBJ1-3, with no clear D. V lost 1 base and J 0 bases, leaving 13 bases between the germline ends. Germline CDR1 DFQATT, CDR2 SNEGSKA (reference sequence). The CDR3 totals 16 residues.